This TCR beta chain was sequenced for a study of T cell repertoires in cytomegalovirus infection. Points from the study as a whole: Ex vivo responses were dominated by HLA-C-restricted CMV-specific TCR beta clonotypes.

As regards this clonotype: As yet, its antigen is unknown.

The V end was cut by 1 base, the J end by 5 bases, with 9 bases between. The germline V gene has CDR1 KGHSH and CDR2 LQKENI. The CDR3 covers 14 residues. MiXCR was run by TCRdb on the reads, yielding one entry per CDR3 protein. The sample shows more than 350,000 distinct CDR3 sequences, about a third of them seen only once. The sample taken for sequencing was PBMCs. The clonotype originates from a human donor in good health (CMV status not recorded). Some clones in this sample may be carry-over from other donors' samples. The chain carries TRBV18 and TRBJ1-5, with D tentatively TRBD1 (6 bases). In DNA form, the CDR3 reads TGTGCCAGCTCACCACTACAGGGCTATCAGCCCCAGCATTTT. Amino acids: CASSPLQGYQPQHF.